The clone carrying this T cell receptor (beta chain) was recorded a few times. Its antigen is unknown. TCRdb re-called the reads with MiXCR, one entry per CDR3 protein. The repertoire includes roughly 120,000 distinct CDR3 sequences, more than 25% of them detected once, and under 70% sits in the top ten. These data come from a study of T cell repertoires in cytomegalovirus infection. Overall study: Based on public TCR beta signatures, there were indications of CMV infection and of a matching HLA type. Study-wide results and limits: Cumulated frequencies of public TCR beta families served to identify carriers of CMV plus the relevant HLA.

The ends lost 7 bases at V and 1 base at J; junction bases unmatched: 4. Germline-derived CDR1 and CDR2 are MDHEN and SYDVKM. CDR3 length: 13 amino acids. The V call is TRBV28, the J call TRBJ2-7; 7 bases map to TRBD2. The specimen comprised CD8+ T cells from cultured PBMCs, sampled from culture after CMV antigen stimulation. The receptor's source is a human donor in good health (CMV status not recorded). Some clones in this sample may be carry-over from other donors' samples. CDR3 residues: CASNSGTSYEQYF. The DNA of the CDR3 is TGTGCCAGCAACAGCGGGACTTCCTACGAGCAGTACTTC.